This T cell receptor (beta chain) appears in the sequencing data of a study of memory CD4+ T cells and cytomegalovirus serostatus. V was shortened by 1 base and J by 5 bases, with 15 bases between the two germline ends. Germline V gene lookup returns CDR1 SGHVS and CDR2 FQNEAQ. This CDR3 comprises 16 residues. The sort gate was single viable CD3+CD4+CD8-CD45RO+ cells for memory CD4+ T cells. Sequenced by immunoSEQ multiplex PCR; TCRdb stores in-frame clones only, minus some. The sample includes approximately 47,000 clones, 78% of them seen just once. The source of this sequence is an adult in good health and CMV-seronegative. The J gene is TRBJ2-1, the V gene TRBV7-8; the D call may be TRBD1 or TRBD2 (5 bases each). Sequencing was done on a sample of memory CD4+ T cells from blood. The CDR3 is CASSLVVMRGNNEQFF. The CDR3 DNA follows: TGTGCCAGCAGCTTAGTGGTTATGAGGGGCAACAATGAGCAGTTCTTC. Full variable domain (rest looked up from reference TRBV7-8 and TRBJ2-1): GAGVSQSPRYKVAKRGQDVALRCDPISGHVSLFWYQQALGQGPEFLTYFQNEAQLDKSGLPSDRFFAERPEGSVSTLKIQRTQQEDSAVYLCASSLVVMRGNNEQFFGPGTRLTVL.